Given below is one T cell receptor beta chain in context. Its antigen is not identified. The record originates from a study of T cell repertoires in cytomegalovirus infection. The wider study: In public TCR beta signatures, there were indications of both CMV infection and matching HLA type.

TCRdb redid the calling of the reads with MiXCR, one entry per CDR3 protein. The sample includes about 37,000 distinct CDR3 sequences, about 52% of them seen just once. The CDR3 totals 15 residues. Germline V gene sequence: CDR1 SGHVS, CDR2 FNYEAQ. V was clipped by 6 bases and J by 4 bases; unmatched bases: 9. Study-level results: In two of eight donors, the top clonotype was HLA-C-restricted CMV-specific.

The specimen comprised CD8+ T cells from cultured PBMCs, sampled from culture after CMV antigen stimulation. This chain connects TRBV7-6 to TRBJ2-7; 10 nucleotides line up with TRBD2. The sequence was obtained from a human donor in good health (CMV status not recorded). Some clones in this sample may be carry-over from other donors' samples. The CDR3 loop reads CASRPPGLATYEQYF. CDR3 coding DNA: TGTGCCAGCAGACCACCGGGACTAGCGACATACGAGCAGTACTTC.